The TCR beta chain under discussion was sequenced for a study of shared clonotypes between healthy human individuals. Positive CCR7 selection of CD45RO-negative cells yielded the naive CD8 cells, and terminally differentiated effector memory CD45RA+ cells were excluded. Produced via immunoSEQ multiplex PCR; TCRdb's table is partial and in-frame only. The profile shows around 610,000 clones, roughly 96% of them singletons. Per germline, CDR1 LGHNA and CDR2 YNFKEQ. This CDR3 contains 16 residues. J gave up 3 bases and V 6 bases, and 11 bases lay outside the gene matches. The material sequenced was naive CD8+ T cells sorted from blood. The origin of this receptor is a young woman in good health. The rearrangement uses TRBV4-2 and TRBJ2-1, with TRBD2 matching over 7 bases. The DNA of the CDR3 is TGTGCCAGCAGACCCAGCGAAAGCGGGATCTACAATGAGCAGTTCTTC. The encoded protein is CASRPSESGIYNEQFF.